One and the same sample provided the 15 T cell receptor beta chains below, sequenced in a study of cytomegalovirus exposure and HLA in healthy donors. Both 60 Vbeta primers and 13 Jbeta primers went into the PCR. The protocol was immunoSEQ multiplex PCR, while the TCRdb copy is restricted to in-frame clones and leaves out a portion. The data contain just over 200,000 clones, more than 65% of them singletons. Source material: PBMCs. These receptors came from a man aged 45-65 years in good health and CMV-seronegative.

Here the CDR3 reads CASLTQGYGYTF. The CDR3 bases are TGTGCCAGCCTAACTCAGGGATATGGCTACACCTTC. The chain uses TRBV28 and TRBJ1-2; possible D gene TRBD1, 5 bases. Between the trimmed V and J ends, which lost 8 bases and 5 bases, there was a span of 12 bases. The CDR3 spans 12 residues. Per germline, CDR1 MDHEN and CDR2 SYDVKM.

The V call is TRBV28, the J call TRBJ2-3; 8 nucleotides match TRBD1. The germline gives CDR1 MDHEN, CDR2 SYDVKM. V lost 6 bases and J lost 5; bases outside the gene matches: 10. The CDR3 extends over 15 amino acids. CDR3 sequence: CASSPGGAGIDTQYF. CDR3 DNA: TGTGCCAGCAGCCCAGGGGGCGCGGGGATAGATACGCAGTATTTT.

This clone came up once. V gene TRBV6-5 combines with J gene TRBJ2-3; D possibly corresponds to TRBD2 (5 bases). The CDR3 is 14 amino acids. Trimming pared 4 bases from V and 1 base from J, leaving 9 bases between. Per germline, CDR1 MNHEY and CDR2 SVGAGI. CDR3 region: CASSWSGGTDTQYF. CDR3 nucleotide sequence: TGTGCCAGCAGTTGGTCCGGGGGCACAGATACGCAGTATTTT.

CDR3 coding DNA: TGTGCCAGCAGCCAAGATTGGCGGGTTCCCTCTGGAAACACCATATATTTT. Its protein is CASSQDWRVPSGNTIYF. The V gene is TRBV4-2, the J gene TRBJ1-3; D not resolved. Germline V gene lookup returns CDR1 LGHNA and CDR2 YNFKEQ. The CDR3 extends over 17 amino acids. V gave up 0 bases and J gave up 0 bases, with 12 bases separating them.

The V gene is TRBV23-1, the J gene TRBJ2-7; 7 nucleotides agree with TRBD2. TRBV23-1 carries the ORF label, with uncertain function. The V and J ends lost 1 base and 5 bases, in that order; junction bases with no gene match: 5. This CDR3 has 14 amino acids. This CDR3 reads CASSQWGGVNEQYF. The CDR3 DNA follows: TGCGCCAGCAGTCAATGGGGGGGGGTGAACGAGCAGTACTTC.

The CDR3 region is CASSLWSGAGVENEQFF. The DNA of the CDR3 is TGTGCCAGCAGTTTATGGTCCGGGGCAGGGGTCGAAAATGAGCAGTTCTTC. This chain joins TRBV28 and TRBJ2-1; TRBD1 might be the D (6 bases). Deletions cut 0 bases from V and 7 bases from J, with 19 bases between. Germline V gene lookup returns CDR1 MDHEN and CDR2 SYDVKM. This CDR3 region has 17 residues.

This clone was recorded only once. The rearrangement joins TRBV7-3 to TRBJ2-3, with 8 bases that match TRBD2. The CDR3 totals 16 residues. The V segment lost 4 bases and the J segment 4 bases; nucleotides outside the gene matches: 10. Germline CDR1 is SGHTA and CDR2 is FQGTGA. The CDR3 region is CASSSTGTRSSDTQYF. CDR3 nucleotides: TGTGCCAGCAGCTCCACCGGGACTAGAAGCTCAGATACGCAGTATTTT.

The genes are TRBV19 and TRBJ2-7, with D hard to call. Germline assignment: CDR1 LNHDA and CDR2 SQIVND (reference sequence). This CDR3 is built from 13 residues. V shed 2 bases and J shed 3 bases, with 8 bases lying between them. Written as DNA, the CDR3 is TGTGCCAGTAGTATAACTCTTTACTACGAGCAGTACTTC. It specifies CASSITLYYEQYF.

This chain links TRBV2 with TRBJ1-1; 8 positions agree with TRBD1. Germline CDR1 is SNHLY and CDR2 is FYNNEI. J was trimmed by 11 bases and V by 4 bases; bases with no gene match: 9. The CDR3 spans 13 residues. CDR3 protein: CASSVVQGARAFF. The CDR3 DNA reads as TGTGCCAGCAGTGTGGTTCAGGGGGCGCGGGCTTTCTTT.

The CDR3: CASSWDRNYGYTF. CDR3 DNA: TGTGCCAGCAGCTGGGACAGAAACTATGGCTACACCTTC. The chain couples TRBV5-8 to TRBJ1-2; TRBD1 matches at 7 bases. The CDR3 has 13 residues. The junction had 1 base not matched to a gene; V was cut back by 3 bases and J by 2 bases. Germline CDR1 reads SGHTS; CDR2 reads YDEGEE.

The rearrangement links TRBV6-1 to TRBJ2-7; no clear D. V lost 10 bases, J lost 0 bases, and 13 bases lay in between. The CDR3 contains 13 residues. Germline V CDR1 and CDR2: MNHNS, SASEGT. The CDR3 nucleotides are TGTGCCATCTCCCTCGAGGCCTCCTACGAGCAGTACTTC. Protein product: CAISLEASYEQYF.

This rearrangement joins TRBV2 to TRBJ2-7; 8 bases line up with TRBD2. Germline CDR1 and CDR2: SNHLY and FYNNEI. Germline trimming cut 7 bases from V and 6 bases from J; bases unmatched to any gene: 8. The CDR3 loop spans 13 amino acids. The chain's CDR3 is CASTGGLGGEQYF. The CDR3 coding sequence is TGTGCCAGCACCGGGGGACTAGGCGGCGAGCAGTACTTC.

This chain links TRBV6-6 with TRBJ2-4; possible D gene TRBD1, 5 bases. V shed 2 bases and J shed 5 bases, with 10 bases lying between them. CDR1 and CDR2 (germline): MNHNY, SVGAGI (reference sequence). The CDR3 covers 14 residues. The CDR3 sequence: CASSYSWGENIQYF. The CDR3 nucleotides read TGTGCCAGCAGTTACAGTTGGGGCGAAAACATTCAGTACTTC.

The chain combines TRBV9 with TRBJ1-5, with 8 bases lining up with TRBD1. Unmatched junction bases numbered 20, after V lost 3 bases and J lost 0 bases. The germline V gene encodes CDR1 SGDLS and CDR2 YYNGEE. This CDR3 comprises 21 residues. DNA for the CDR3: TGTGCCAGCAGCGCCTCCGGGACAGGTCAGTATCCCAGGGATAGCAATCAGCCCCAGCATTTT. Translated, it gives CASSASGTGQYPRDSNQPQHF.

The chain's CDR3 is CASSLGLAASTDTQYF. The CDR3 DNA follows: TGTGCCAGCAGCTTGGGACTAGCGGCTAGCACAGATACGCAGTATTTT. The gene calls are TRBV7-9 and TRBJ2-3, with 11 nucleotides matching TRBD2. There are 16 residues in the CDR3. With V trimmed by 3 bases and J by 0 bases, 2 bases remained unmatched. Germline lookup yields CDR1 SEHNR and CDR2 FQNEAQ (reference sequence).